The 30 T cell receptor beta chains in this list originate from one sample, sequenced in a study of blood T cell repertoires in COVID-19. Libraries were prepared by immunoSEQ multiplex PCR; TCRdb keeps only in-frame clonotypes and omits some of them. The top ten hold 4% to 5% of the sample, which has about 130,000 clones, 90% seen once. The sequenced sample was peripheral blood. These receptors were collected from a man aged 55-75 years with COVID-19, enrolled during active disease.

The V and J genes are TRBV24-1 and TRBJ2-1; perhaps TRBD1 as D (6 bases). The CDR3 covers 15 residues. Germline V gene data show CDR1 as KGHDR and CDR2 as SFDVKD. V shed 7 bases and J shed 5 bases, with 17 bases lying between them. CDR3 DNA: TGTGCCACCAGCATATCGAGGGACACGGACAATGAGCAGTTCTTC. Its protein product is CATSISRDTDNEQFF.

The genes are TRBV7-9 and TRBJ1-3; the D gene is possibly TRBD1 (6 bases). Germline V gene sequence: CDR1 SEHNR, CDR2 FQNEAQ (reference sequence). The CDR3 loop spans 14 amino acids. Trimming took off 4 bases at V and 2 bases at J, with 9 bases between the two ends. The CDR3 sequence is CASSSQGTGNTIYF. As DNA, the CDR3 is TGTGCCAGCAGCTCACAGGGAACTGGAAACACCATATATTTT.

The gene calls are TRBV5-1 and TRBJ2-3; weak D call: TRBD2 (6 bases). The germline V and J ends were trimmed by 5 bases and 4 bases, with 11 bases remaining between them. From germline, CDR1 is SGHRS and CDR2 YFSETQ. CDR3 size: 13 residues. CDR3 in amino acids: CASSREFADTQYF. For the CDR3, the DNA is TGCGCCAGCAGTCGGGAGTTTGCAGATACGCAGTATTTT. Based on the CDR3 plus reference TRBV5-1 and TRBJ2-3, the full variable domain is KAGVTQTPRYLIKTRGQQVTLSCSPISGHRSVSWYQQTPGQGLQFLFEYFSETQRNKGNFPGRFSGRQFSNSRSEMNVSTLELGDSALYLCASSREFADTQYFGPGTRLTVL.

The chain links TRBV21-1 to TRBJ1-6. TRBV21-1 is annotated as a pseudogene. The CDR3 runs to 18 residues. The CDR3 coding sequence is TGTGCCAGCAGCAAATGGAGGGTGGGGGGTACCGCGAATTCACCCCTCCACTTT. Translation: CASSKWRVGGTANSPLHF.

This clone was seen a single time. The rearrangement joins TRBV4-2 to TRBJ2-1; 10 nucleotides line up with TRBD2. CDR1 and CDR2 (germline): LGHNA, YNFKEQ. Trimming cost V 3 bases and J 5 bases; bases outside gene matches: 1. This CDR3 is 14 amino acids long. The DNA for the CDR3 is TGTGCCAGCAGCCACGGACTAGCGGACAATGAGCAGTTCTTC. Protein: CASSHGLADNEQFF.

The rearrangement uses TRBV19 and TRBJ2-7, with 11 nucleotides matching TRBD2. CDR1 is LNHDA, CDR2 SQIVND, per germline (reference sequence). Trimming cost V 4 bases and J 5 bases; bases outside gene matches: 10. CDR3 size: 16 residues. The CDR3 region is CASSTYGTSGQDEQYF. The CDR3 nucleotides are TGTGCCAGTAGTACCTATGGGACTAGCGGACAGGACGAGCAGTACTTC.

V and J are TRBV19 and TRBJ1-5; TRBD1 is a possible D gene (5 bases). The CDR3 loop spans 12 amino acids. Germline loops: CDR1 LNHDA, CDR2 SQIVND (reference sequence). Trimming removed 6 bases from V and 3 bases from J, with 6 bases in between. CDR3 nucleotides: TGTGCCAGTAGGACAGACAATCAGCCCCAGCATTTT. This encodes CASRTDNQPQHF.

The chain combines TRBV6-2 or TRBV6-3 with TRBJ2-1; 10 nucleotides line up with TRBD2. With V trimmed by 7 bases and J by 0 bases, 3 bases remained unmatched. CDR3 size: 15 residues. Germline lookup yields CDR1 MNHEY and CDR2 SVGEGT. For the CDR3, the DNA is TGTGCCAGCAACCCTAGCGGGAGCTCCTACAATGAGCAGTTCTTC. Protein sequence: CASNPSGSSYNEQFF.

The CDR3 bases are TGTGCCAGCAGTTTATCAACAGGGATGTACGAGCAGTACTTC. Residues: CASSLSTGMYEQYF. The V gene is TRBV28, the J gene TRBJ2-7; D might be TRBD1 (6 bases). Germline V gene sequence: CDR1 MDHEN, CDR2 SYDVKM. Trimming pared 1 base from V and 4 bases from J, leaving 11 bases between. The CDR3 contains 14 residues.

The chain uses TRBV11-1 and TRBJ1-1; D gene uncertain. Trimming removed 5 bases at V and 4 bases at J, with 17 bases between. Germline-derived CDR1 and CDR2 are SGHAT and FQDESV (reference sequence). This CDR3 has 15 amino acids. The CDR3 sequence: CASSPLFASRTEAFF. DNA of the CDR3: TGTGCCAGCAGCCCCCTGTTTGCGAGTCGCACTGAAGCTTTCTTT.

The CDR3 sequence is CASSPHPKNIQYF. The DNA for the CDR3 is TGTGCCAGCTCACCCCATCCCAAAAACATTCAGTACTTC. This rearrangement joins TRBV18 to TRBJ2-4, with no clear D. CDR3 size: 13 residues. Germline-derived CDR1 and CDR2 are KGHSH and LQKENI. Trimming took off 3 bases at V and 2 bases at J, with 5 bases between the two ends.

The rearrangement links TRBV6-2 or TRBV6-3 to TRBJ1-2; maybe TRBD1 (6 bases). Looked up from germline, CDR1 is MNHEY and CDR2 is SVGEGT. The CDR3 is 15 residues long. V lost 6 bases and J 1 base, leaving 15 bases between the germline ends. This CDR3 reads CASSPSGGLNYGYTF. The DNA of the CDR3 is TGTGCCAGCAGCCCGTCGGGGGGGCTTAACTATGGCTACACCTTC.

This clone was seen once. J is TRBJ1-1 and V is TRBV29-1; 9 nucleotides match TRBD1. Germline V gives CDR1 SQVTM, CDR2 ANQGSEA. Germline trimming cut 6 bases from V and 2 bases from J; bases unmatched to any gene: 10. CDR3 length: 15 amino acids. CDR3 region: CSVGDRVRQNTEAFF. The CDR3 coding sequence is TGCAGCGTAGGGGACAGGGTACGACAAAACACTGAAGCTTTCTTT.

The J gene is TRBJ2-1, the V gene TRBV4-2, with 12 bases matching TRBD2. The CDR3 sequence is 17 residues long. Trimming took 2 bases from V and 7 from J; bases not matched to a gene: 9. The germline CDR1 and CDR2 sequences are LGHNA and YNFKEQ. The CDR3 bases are TGTGCCAGCAGCCAATCAGGACTAGCGGGACAAGGGAATGAGCAGTTCTTC. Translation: CASSQSGLAGQGNEQFF.

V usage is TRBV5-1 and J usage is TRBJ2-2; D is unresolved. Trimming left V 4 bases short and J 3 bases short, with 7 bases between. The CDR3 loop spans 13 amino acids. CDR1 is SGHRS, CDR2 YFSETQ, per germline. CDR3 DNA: TGCGCCAGCAGCATATACTACACCGGGGAGCTGTTTTTT. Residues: CASSIYYTGELFF. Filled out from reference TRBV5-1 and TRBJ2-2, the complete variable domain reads KAGVTQTPRYLIKTRGQQVTLSCSPISGHRSVSWYQQTPGQGLQFLFEYFSETQRNKGNFPGRFSGRQFSNSRSEMNVSTLELGDSALYLCASSIYYTGELFFGEGSRLTVL.

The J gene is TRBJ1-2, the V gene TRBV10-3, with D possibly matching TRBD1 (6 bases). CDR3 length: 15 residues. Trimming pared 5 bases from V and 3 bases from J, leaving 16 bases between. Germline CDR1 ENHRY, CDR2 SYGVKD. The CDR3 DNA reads TGTGCCATCAGTCAAAAAGGGGCAGGGGACTATGGCTACACCTTC. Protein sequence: CAISQKGAGDYGYTF.

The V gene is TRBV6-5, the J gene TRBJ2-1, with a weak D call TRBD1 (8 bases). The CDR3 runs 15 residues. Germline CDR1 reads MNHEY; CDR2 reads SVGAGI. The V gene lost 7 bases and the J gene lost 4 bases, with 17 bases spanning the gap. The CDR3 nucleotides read TGTGCCAGCACCCTGGACAGGGAGGGTTACAATGAGCAGTTCTTC. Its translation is CASTLDREGYNEQFF.

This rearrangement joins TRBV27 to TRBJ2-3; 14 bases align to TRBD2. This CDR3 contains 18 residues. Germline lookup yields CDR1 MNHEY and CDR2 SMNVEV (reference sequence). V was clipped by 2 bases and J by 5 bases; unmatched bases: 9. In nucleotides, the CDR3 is TGTGCCAGCAGTTTAAGCGGGGGACTAGCGGGAGTTCGAGATACGCAGTATTTT. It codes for CASSLSGGLAGVRDTQYF.

The chain's CDR3 is CASSVSRGSTEAFF. The DNA for the CDR3 is TGTGCCAGCAGTGTATCCAGGGGAAGCACTGAAGCTTTCTTT. V and J are TRBV6-4 and TRBJ1-1; D may be TRBD1 (6 bases). V was shortened by 4 bases and J by 4 bases, with 13 bases between the two germline ends. The V gene's germline CDR1 is MRHNA and CDR2 SNTAGT. The CDR3 runs 14 residues.

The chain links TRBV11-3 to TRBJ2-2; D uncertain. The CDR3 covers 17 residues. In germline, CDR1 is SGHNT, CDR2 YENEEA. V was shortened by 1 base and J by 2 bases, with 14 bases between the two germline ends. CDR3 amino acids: CASSLVVSTVNTGELFF. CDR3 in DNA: TGTGCCAGCAGCTTAGTGGTGTCAACGGTTAACACCGGGGAGCTGTTTTTT.

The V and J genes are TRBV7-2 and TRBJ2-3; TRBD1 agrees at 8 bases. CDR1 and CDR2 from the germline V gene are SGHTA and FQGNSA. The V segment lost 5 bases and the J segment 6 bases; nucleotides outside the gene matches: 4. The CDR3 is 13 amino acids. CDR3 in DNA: TGTGCCAGCAGCCCCCAGGGGGCCGATACGCAGTATTTT. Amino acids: CASSPQGADTQYF.

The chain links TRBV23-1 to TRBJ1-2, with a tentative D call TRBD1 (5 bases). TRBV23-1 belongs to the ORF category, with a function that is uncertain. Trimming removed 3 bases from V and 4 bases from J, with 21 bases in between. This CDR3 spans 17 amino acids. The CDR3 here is CASSHSGNPLKGYGYTF. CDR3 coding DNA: TGCGCCAGCAGTCACTCAGGGAACCCCCTGAAGGGCTATGGCTACACCTTC.

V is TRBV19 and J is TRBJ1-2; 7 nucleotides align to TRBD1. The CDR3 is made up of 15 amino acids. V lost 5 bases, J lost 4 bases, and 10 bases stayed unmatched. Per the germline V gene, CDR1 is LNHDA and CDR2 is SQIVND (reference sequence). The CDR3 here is CASSASRGRIYGYTF. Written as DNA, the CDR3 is TGTGCCAGTAGTGCAAGCAGGGGGAGGATCTATGGCTACACCTTC.

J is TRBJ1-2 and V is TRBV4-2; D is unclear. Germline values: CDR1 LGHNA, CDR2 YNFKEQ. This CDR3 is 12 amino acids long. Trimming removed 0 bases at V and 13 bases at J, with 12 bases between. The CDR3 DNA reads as TGTGCCAGCAGCCAAGATGTGCCGGGAGTCACCTTC. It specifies CASSQDVPGVTF.

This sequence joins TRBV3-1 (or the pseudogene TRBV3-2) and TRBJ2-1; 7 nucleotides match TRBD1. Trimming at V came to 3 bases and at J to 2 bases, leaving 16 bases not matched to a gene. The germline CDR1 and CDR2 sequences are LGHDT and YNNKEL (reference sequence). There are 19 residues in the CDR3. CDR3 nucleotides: TGTGCCAGCAGCCACCCGGGACAGCGAGAACCGCCAACCTACAATGAGCAGTTCTTC. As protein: CASSHPGQREPPTYNEQFF.

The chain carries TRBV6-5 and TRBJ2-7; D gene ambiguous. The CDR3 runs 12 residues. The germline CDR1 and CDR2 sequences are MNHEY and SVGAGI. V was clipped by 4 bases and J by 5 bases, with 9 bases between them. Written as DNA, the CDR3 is TGTGCCAGCAGTTCCGACAAAGACGAGCAGTACTTC. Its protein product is CASSSDKDEQYF.

The CDR3: CASSPLAGENIQYF. DNA of the CDR3: TGCGCCAGCAGCCCACTAGCGGGAGAGAACATTCAGTACTTC. J is TRBJ2-4 and V is TRBV5-1; TRBD2 matches at 11 bases. Germline assignment: CDR1 SGHRS and CDR2 YFSETQ. V gave up 4 bases and J gave up 7 bases; unmatched junction bases: 4. This CDR3 is 14 amino acids long.

The CDR3 sequence is CASSATGFDSPLHF. CDR3 in DNA: TGTGCCAGCAGTGCCACAGGGTTTGATTCACCCCTCCACTTT. The rearrangement uses TRBV2 and TRBJ1-6; a weak D match, TRBD1 (6 bases). The CDR3 is 14 amino acids. Between the trimmed V and J ends, which lost 4 bases and 8 bases, there was a span of 12 bases. Germline V gives CDR1 SNHLY, CDR2 FYNNEI.

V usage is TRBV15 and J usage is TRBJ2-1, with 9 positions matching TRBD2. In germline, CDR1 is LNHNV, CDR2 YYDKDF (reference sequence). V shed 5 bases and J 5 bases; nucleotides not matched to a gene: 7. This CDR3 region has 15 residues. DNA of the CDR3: TGTGCCACCAGCGGGGGGACTAGCCGACACAATGAGCAGTTCTTC. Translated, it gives CATSGGTSRHNEQFF.

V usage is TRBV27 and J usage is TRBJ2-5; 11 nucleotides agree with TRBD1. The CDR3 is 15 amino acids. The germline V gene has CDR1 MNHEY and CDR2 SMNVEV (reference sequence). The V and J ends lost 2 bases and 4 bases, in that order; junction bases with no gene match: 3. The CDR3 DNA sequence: TGTGCCAGCAGTTTAGGACAGGGGGCATTAGAGACCCAGTACTTC. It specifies CASSLGQGALETQYF.